These 31 T cell receptor beta chains came from one sample sequenced in a study of blood T cell repertoires in COVID-19. Produced via immunoSEQ multiplex PCR; TCRdb's table is partial and in-frame only. The table has about 200,000 clones, 84% seen once; the top ten hold over 6.5%. The sequencing sample was made of PBMCs or T cells enriched from blood (not recorded which). The origin of the receptors is a man in his forties who had recovered from COVID-19.

The rearrangement links TRBV29-1 to TRBJ1-1; 8 nucleotides line up with TRBD1. The CDR3 extends over 13 amino acids. V was pared by 6 bases and J by 5 bases, with 8 bases of the junction left unmatched. Germline CDR1 and CDR2: SQVTM and ANQGSEA. The CDR3 region has the DNA TGCAGCGTCGCCAGGGGGCAGGGAACTGAAGCTTTCTTT. It translates to CSVARGQGTEAFF.

The V and J genes are TRBV7-9 and TRBJ1-6, with TRBD1 as a possible D gene (6 bases). Trimming left V 5 bases short and J 8 bases short, with 7 bases between. This CDR3 is built from 12 residues. The germline V gene has CDR1 SEHNR and CDR2 FQNEAQ (reference sequence). DNA of the CDR3: TGTGCCAGCAGCCGACAGGATTCACCCCTCCACTTT. Translation gives CASSRQDSPLHF. Together with reference TRBV7-9 and TRBJ1-6, the CDR3 gives the full variable domain: DTGVSQNPRHKITKRGQNVTFRCDPISEHNRLYWYRQTLGQGPEFLTYFQNEAQLEKSRLLSDRFSAERPKGSFSTLEIQRTEQGDSAMYLCASSRQDSPLHFGNGTRLTVT.

This clone was seen more than once but under ten times. The rearrangement uses TRBV15 and TRBJ2-1; 10 bases fit TRBD1. CDR1 is LNHNV, CDR2 YYDKDF, per germline (reference sequence). Trimming at V came to 5 bases and at J to 6 bases, leaving 10 bases not matched to a gene. This CDR3 has 16 residues. CDR3 coding DNA: TGTGCCACCAGCCGAGGGGGGGGACAGGGGACCAATGAGCAGTTCTTC. Amino acid sequence: CATSRGGGQGTNEQFF.

This clone was recorded only once. This chain connects TRBV6-2 or TRBV6-3 to TRBJ2-3; 9 positions match TRBD2. Per germline, CDR1 MNHEY and CDR2 SVGEGT. The CDR3 extends over 15 amino acids. Germline trimming cut 4 bases from V and 1 base from J; bases unmatched to any gene: 3. Here the CDR3 DNA reads TGTGCCAGCAGTTGGCGGGGGGGACGCACAGATACGCAGTATTTT. The encoded protein is CASSWRGGRTDTQYF.

This clone came up once. The chain uses TRBV10-2 and TRBJ1-2; 8 nucleotides line up with TRBD1. This CDR3 contains 12 residues. CDR1 WSHSY and CDR2 SAAADI come from the germline V gene. V was clipped by 6 bases and J by 8 bases; unmatched bases: 5. CDR3 in DNA: TGCGCCAGCAGCGGACAGGGCCAGGGCTACACCTTC. This translates into CASSGQGQGYTF.

The V and J genes are TRBV28 and TRBJ1-2, with 8 nucleotides matching TRBD1. Germline V gene data show CDR1 as MDHEN and CDR2 as SYDVKM. The junction had 6 bases not matched to a gene; V was cut back by 1 base and J by 2 bases. This CDR3 has 16 residues. The CDR3 loop is CASSLSGRDRNYGYTF. In DNA, the CDR3 is TGTGCCAGCAGTTTATCGGGGAGGGACAGGAACTATGGCTACACCTTC.

The rearrangement uses TRBV7-6 and TRBJ2-7; 7 positions match TRBD2. Germline lookup yields CDR1 SGHVS and CDR2 FNYEAQ. With V trimmed by 8 bases and J by 7 bases, 8 bases remained unmatched. The CDR3 is 12 amino acids. The CDR3 DNA reads TGTGCCAGCGGGGGGAGGGCCGGGGAGCAGTACTTC. It specifies CASGGRAGEQYF.

This clone has just a few counts. The rearrangement joins TRBV10-3 to TRBJ2-3, with TRBD1 matching 8 bases. The V gene's germline CDR1 is ENHRY and CDR2 SYGVKD. With V trimmed by 2 bases and J by 1 base, 5 bases remained unmatched. CDR3 length: 16 amino acids. The CDR3 spells CAISEGPGQGTDTQYF. Here the CDR3 DNA reads TGTGCCATCAGTGAGGGGCCGGGACAGGGCACAGATACGCAGTATTTT.

The chain joins TRBV6-2 or TRBV6-3 to TRBJ2-3, with TRBD1 matching 10 bases. The V segment lost 6 bases and the J segment 6 bases; nucleotides outside the gene matches: 9. The germline V gene encodes CDR1 MNHEY and CDR2 SVGEGT. The CDR3 has 15 amino acids. CDR3 protein: CASSSGTGAGDTQYF. As DNA, the CDR3 is TGTGCCAGCAGCTCCGGGACAGGGGCCGGGGATACGCAGTATTTT.

The chain has TRBV18 and TRBJ2-5; a weak D match, TRBD1 (6 bases). Trimming shortened V by 3 bases and J by 5 bases, and 10 bases separated the two germline ends. Germline V gene data show CDR1 as KGHSH and CDR2 as LQKENI. The CDR3 is made up of 13 amino acids. The CDR3 DNA reads as TGTGCCAGCTCACCTGGGGGCCACGAGACCCAGTACTTC. Amino acid sequence: CASSPGGHETQYF.

This clone was observed a few times. The chain uses TRBV5-1 and TRBJ1-2; the D gene is possibly TRBD1 (6 bases). Germline lookup yields CDR1 SGHRS and CDR2 YFSETQ. Trimming shortened V by 4 bases and J by 8 bases, and 15 bases separated the two germline ends. The CDR3 has 13 amino acids. The CDR3: CASSATGLGGYTF. The DNA for the CDR3 is TGCGCCAGCAGCGCGACAGGATTAGGCGGCTACACCTTC.

The CDR3, as DNA: TGCGCCAGCAGAAATTTCTTCGGGACAGGCAATGAAAAACTGTTTTTT. Residues: CASRNFFGTGNEKLFF. This chain links TRBV5-1 with TRBJ1-4; 8 bases align to TRBD1. Germline CDR1 is SGHRS and CDR2 is YFSETQ. The length of the CDR3 is 16 residues. The V and J ends lost 5 bases and 5 bases, in that order; junction bases with no gene match: 11.

This clone was observed a handful of times. The chain couples TRBV4-2 to TRBJ2-4, with D possibly matching TRBD1 (6 bases). V lost 0 bases and J lost 5, with 11 bases in between. In germline, CDR1 is LGHNA, CDR2 YNFKEQ. This CDR3 has 15 residues. The CDR3 DNA reads as TGTGCCAGCAGCCAAGAAGGGGCAGGGGAAAACATTCAGTACTTC. Residues: CASSQEGAGENIQYF.

The chain recombines TRBV27 with TRBJ1-2; D is possibly TRBD1 (6 bases). CDR1 is MNHEY and CDR2 is SMNVEV in the germline V gene (reference sequence). V lost 2 bases, J lost 8 bases, and 12 bases lay in between. CDR3 size: 13 residues. DNA for the CDR3: TGTGCCAGCAGTTTAGCAGGGGCGAAGGGCTACACCTTC. Translating it yields CASSLAGAKGYTF.

This clone was picked up one time. The rearrangement uses TRBV10-3 and TRBJ1-2; TRBD1 aligns across 12 bases. Losses at the gene ends were 11 bases for V and 4 bases for J; bases not matched to a gene: 8. The CDR3 loop spans 14 amino acids. Germline assignment: CDR1 ENHRY and CDR2 SYGVKD. The CDR3 is CALGQGADSYGYTF. DNA for the CDR3: TGTGCCTTGGGACAGGGGGCGGATAGCTATGGCTACACCTTC.

This clone was detected a few times. The rearrangement uses TRBV28 and TRBJ1-2; D is ambiguous. CDR3 length equals 15 residues. Trimming shortened V by 3 bases and J by 6 bases, and 17 bases separated the two germline ends. Germline V lookup: CDR1 MDHEN, CDR2 SYDVKM. The CDR3 reads CASSFQLTGRDGYTF. Written as DNA, the CDR3 is TGTGCCAGCAGTTTCCAATTGACTGGGCGGGATGGCTACACCTTC.

The V and J genes are TRBV5-6 and TRBJ2-3; 11 bases fit TRBD2. The ends lost 1 base at V and 6 bases at J; junction bases unmatched: 4. This CDR3 has 15 amino acids. Looked up from germline, CDR1 is SGHDT and CDR2 is YYEEEE. The CDR3 sequence is CASSLIAGGFDTQYF. The CDR3 DNA is TGTGCCAGCAGCTTGATAGCGGGGGGGTTCGATACGCAGTATTTT.

The rearrangement links TRBV19 to TRBJ1-5; D gene unclear. This CDR3 contains 14 residues. The germline V and J ends were trimmed by 1 base and 7 bases, with 11 bases remaining between them. Germline-derived CDR1 and CDR2 are LNHDA and SQIVND (reference sequence). The CDR3 is CASSIGQVYQPQHF. CDR3 DNA sequence: TGTGCCAGTAGTATAGGCCAGGTTTACCAGCCCCAGCATTTT.

V is TRBV11-2 and J is TRBJ1-3, with D maybe TRBD1 (6 bases). Trimming removed 3 bases at V and 9 bases at J, with 12 bases between. The CDR3 contains 13 residues. Germline V gene lookup returns CDR1 SGHAT and CDR2 FQNNGV. The CDR3, as DNA: TGTGCCAGCAGCTTGAACAGGGATGGCACCATATATTTT. It specifies CASSLNRDGTIYF.

The chain links TRBV3-1 (or the pseudogene TRBV3-2) to TRBJ1-3; perhaps TRBD1 as D (5 bases). There are 15 residues in the CDR3. CDR1 and CDR2 from the germline V gene are LGHDT and YNNKEL (reference sequence). The germline V and J ends were trimmed by 0 bases and 3 bases, with 9 bases remaining between them. CDR3 in amino acids: CASSQEVGLGNTIYF. Here the CDR3 DNA reads TGTGCCAGCAGCCAAGAAGTGGGGCTTGGAAACACCATATATTTT.

The chain uses TRBV15 and TRBJ2-7; the match to TRBD1 covers 12 bases. V trimming: 0 bases; J trimming: 5 bases; junction bases outside the gene matches: 5. Germline V gene sequence: CDR1 LNHNV, CDR2 YYDKDF (reference sequence). The CDR3 runs to 16 residues. CDR3 residues: CATSRDLGTGGNEQYF. CDR3 sequence (DNA): TGTGCCACCAGCAGAGATTTAGGGACAGGGGGCAACGAGCAGTACTTC. The whole variable domain, remainder taken from reference TRBV15 and TRBJ2-7, is DAMVIQNPRYQVTQFGKPVTLSCSQTLNHNVMYWYQQKSSQAPKLLFHYYDKDFNNEADTPDNFQSRRPNTSFCFLDIRSPGLGDTAMYLCATSRDLGTGGNEQYFGPGTRLTVT.

The gene calls are TRBV11-1 and TRBJ2-6; D uncertain. The CDR3 runs to 16 residues. V was shortened by 2 bases and J by 0 bases, with 8 bases between the two germline ends. Germline V gene data show CDR1 as SGHAT and CDR2 as FQDESV (reference sequence). The CDR3 coding sequence is TGTGCCAGCAGCTTACGTCGGTACTCTGGGGCCAACGTCCTGACTTTC. Translation: CASSLRRYSGANVLTF.

This clone was detected once. The V call is TRBV7-9, the J call TRBJ2-1; weak D call: TRBD1 (6 bases). Trimming removed 3 bases from V and 6 bases from J, with 15 bases in between. This CDR3 comprises 15 residues. Germline V gene data show CDR1 as SEHNR and CDR2 as FQNEAQ (reference sequence). This CDR3 reads CASSFPGQGLNEQFF. The CDR3 DNA reads as TGTGCCAGCAGCTTCCCGGGCCAGGGGCTCAATGAGCAGTTCTTC.

This chain joins TRBV6-5 and TRBJ2-7; no firm D call. V lost 5 bases and J 0 bases, leaving 11 bases between the germline ends. CDR1 is MNHEY, CDR2 SVGAGI, per germline. The CDR3 extends over 14 amino acids. CDR3 loop: CASSKLWSSYEQYF. Here the CDR3 DNA reads TGTGCCAGCAGTAAGCTTTGGTCCTCCTACGAGCAGTACTTC.

The chain links TRBV5-6 to TRBJ1-4, with D perhaps matching TRBD1 (5 bases). Germline CDR1 is SGHDT and CDR2 is YYEEEE. CDR3 length equals 16 residues. Trimming cost V 4 bases and J 6 bases, with 19 bases left between them. For the CDR3, the DNA is TGTGCCAGCAGCACCGCAGGGTTGGGACTTGATGAAAAACTGTTTTTT. Translated, it gives CASSTAGLGLDEKLFF.

The chain uses TRBV28 and TRBJ1-5; D remains unclear. CDR3 size: 13 residues. Trimming cost V 7 bases and J 0 bases, with 7 bases left between them. CDR1 MDHEN and CDR2 SYDVKM come from the germline V gene. The CDR3 spells CASTEYSNQPQHF. The DNA for the CDR3 is TGTGCCAGCACAGAATATAGCAATCAGCCCCAGCATTTT.

The chain combines TRBV2 with TRBJ1-1, with D uncertain. This CDR3 comprises 14 residues. V gave up 5 bases and J gave up 4 bases, with 14 bases separating them. Germline V lookup: CDR1 SNHLY, CDR2 FYNNEI. The CDR3 bases are TGTGCCAGCAGTCTCCGCTCTGGCGGCACTGAAGCTTTCTTT. Translation: CASSLRSGGTEAFF.

This chain connects TRBV3-1 (or the pseudogene TRBV3-2) to TRBJ1-1; D possibly corresponds to TRBD1 (6 bases). Germline CDR1 LGHDT, CDR2 YNNKEL (reference sequence). The CDR3 covers 16 residues. V was shortened by 3 bases and J by 1 base, with 15 bases between the two germline ends. The CDR3 DNA reads as TGTGCCAGCAGCCAGAGATCGACAGGACCGAACACTGAAGCTTTCTTT. Its protein product is CASSQRSTGPNTEAFF.

The chain is built from TRBV12-3 or TRBV12-4 and TRBJ2-2; D gene unclear. The CDR3 consists of 13 residues. V gave up 3 bases and J gave up 4 bases, with 6 bases separating them. As DNA, the CDR3 is TGTGCCAGCAGTTTTTTTAGCACCGGGGAGCTGTTTTTT. Encoded protein: CASSFFSTGELFF.

CDR3 in DNA: TGTGCCAGCAGCCAAGAGACGGGAAATTCACCCCTCCACTTT. It encodes CASSQETGNSPLHF. The genes are TRBV3-1 (or the pseudogene TRBV3-2) and TRBJ1-6, with D hard to call. This CDR3 region has 14 residues. V was pared by 0 bases and J by 7 bases, with 7 bases between. Per germline, CDR1 LGHDT and CDR2 YNNKEL (reference sequence).

The table lists this clone with a count of one. The chain is built from TRBV11-2 and TRBJ2-7; weak D call: TRBD1 (5 bases). CDR3 length: 13 residues. The germline V gene has CDR1 SGHAT and CDR2 FQNNGV. V lost 3 bases and J 3 bases, leaving 9 bases between the germline ends. The CDR3, as DNA: TGTGCCAGCAGCTTTTGGCAGGGCTACGAGCAGTACTTC. The encoded protein is CASSFWQGYEQYF.